The rows below give T cell receptor beta chains drawn from one sample of a study of lymphopenia after photon versus proton radiotherapy. Sequencing used immunoSEQ multiplex PCR; TCRdb keeps in-frame clones, though not all of them. The sample lists more than 45,000 clones; approximately 84% were seen once. The sample was peripheral blood, taken from a patient treated with proton-based radiotherapy. These receptors all stem from a man aged 60 to 69 with pancreatic cancer. Each CDR3 is given with its conserved first and last residue. The D gene is left open where the match is weak. Size is stated for part of the rows, as once, few or many counts, or as a class when the clone is expanded.

clone size: .
J gene: TRBJ1-1
V gene: TRBV5-5
D gene: .
CDR3 DNA: TGTGCCAGCAGCTATGACACGGGAAGGGGCGACACTGAAGCTTTCTTT
CDR3 protein: CASSYDTGRGDTEAFF

clone size: .
J gene: TRBJ2-2
V gene: TRBV9
D gene: .
CDR3 DNA: TGTGCCAGCAGCGTAGCACTGAACACCGGGGAGCTGTTTTTT
CDR3 protein: CASSVALNTGELFF

clone size: .
J gene: TRBJ2-7
V gene: TRBV18
D gene: TRBD2
CDR3 DNA: TGTGCCAGCTCACGCTACGGACTAGCGGGAGGAGACTACGAGCAGTACTTC
CDR3 protein: CASSRYGLAGGDYEQYF

clone size: once
J gene: TRBJ1-5
V gene: TRBV15
D gene: TRBD1
CDR3 DNA: TGTGCCACCAGCATAGGACAGGGGAGCAATCAGCCCCAGCATTTT
CDR3 protein: CATSIGQGSNQPQHF

clone size: .
J gene: TRBJ2-3
V gene: TRBV5-1
D gene: TRBD1
CDR3 DNA: TGCGCCAGCAGCTGGCAGGGGGTTAATTCAGGGGATACGCAGTATTTT
CDR3 protein: CASSWQGVNSGDTQYF

clone size: once
J gene: TRBJ2-1
V gene: TRBV6-5
D gene: TRBD1
CDR3 DNA: TGTGCCAGCAGTTACTCGGGACAGGCGAATGAGCAGTTCTTC
CDR3 protein: CASSYSGQANEQFF

clone size: .
J gene: TRBJ2-7
V gene: TRBV28
D gene: .
CDR3 DNA: TGTGCCAGCAGTTTAGGGGCCTACGGGAACAAGTACTTC
CDR3 protein: CASSLGAYGNKYF

clone size: .
J gene: TRBJ2-3
V gene: TRBV27
D gene: TRBD2
CDR3 DNA: TGTGCCAGCAGTCTCCTTCGTACCCCGGGACTAGCGGGAGAGGTGCAGTATTTT
CDR3 protein: CASSLLRTPGLAGEVQYF

clone size: .
J gene: TRBJ2-2
V gene: TRBV6-6
D gene: .
CDR3 DNA: TGTGCCAGCAGTTGGGGAGCATCCAGAGAGCTGTTTTTT
CDR3 protein: CASSWGASRELFF

clone size: .
J gene: TRBJ2-2
V gene: TRBV27
D gene: .
CDR3 DNA: TGTGCCAGCAGATGGAACACCGGGGAGCTGTTTTTT
CDR3 protein: CASRWNTGELFF

clone size: .
J gene: TRBJ1-2
V gene: TRBV13
D gene: .
CDR3 DNA: TGTGCCAGCACCAGGACAGAGACTAACTATGGCTACACCTTC
CDR3 protein: CASTRTETNYGYTF

clone size: .
J gene: TRBJ1-2
V gene: TRBV1
D gene: .
CDR3 DNA: TGCACCAGCAGTACCCACTGTTTGCGAAAGACCTATGGCTACACCTTC
CDR3 protein: CTSSTHCLRKTYGYTF

clone size: .
J gene: TRBJ1-1
V gene: TRBV19
D gene: .
CDR3 DNA: TGTGCCAGTAGTATGAGTTCGGGGGTAAAGACTGAAGCTTTCTTT
CDR3 protein: CASSMSSGVKTEAFF

clone size: once
J gene: TRBJ2-7
V gene: TRBV28
D gene: TRBD2
CDR3 DNA: TGTGCCAGCAGTTCGAGCGGGAGGTCGTACTTC
CDR3 protein: CASSSSGRSYF

clone size: .
J gene: TRBJ2-1
V gene: TRBV14
D gene: TRBD1
CDR3 DNA: TGTGCCAGCAGCCATCCCCCGGGACAGGGGACCTTTTACAATGAGCAGTTCTTC
CDR3 protein: CASSHPPGQGTFYNEQFF

clone size: once
J gene: TRBJ2-7
V gene: TRBV18
D gene: .
CDR3 DNA: TGTGCCAGCTCACCCCTAGAATCCTACGAGCAGTACTTC
CDR3 protein: CASSPLESYEQYF

clone size: .
J gene: TRBJ1-2
V gene: TRBV9
D gene: TRBD1
CDR3 DNA: TGTGCCAGCAGCGAGACCCTCCAGGGGGCTACTGGCTACACCTTC
CDR3 protein: CASSETLQGATGYTF

clone size: .
J gene: TRBJ2-3
V gene: TRBV2
D gene: TRBD2
CDR3 DNA: TGTGCCAGCAGTGAAGGGTCCCTAGCGGGAGGCAGAGATACGCAGTATTTT
CDR3 protein: CASSEGSLAGGRDTQYF

clone size: few
J gene: TRBJ2-1
V gene: TRBV28
D gene: TRBD2
CDR3 DNA: TGTGCCAGCAGTCTAGCGGGGGTATACAATGAGCAGTTCTTC
CDR3 protein: CASSLAGVYNEQFF

clone size: .
J gene: TRBJ2-6
V gene: TRBV28
D gene: .
CDR3 DNA: TGTGCCAGCAGCACCCCATTAGACTCTGGGGCCAACGTCCTGACTTTC
CDR3 protein: CASSTPLDSGANVLTF

clone size: .
J gene: TRBJ2-6
V gene: TRBV28
D gene: .
CDR3 DNA: TGTGCCAGCAGTTCCCGCATCGGCGGGTCTGGGGCCAACGTCCTGACTTTC
CDR3 protein: CASSSRIGGSGANVLTF

clone size: few
J gene: TRBJ2-1
V gene: TRBV7-9
D gene: .
CDR3 DNA: TGTGCCAGCAGCTTGCAGGGATTTAATGAGCAGTTCTTC
CDR3 protein: CASSLQGFNEQFF

clone size: once
J gene: TRBJ2-5
V gene: TRBV5-5
D gene: .
CDR3 DNA: TGTGCCAGCAGCGCCTCGGGTCCACAAGAGACCCAGTACTTC
CDR3 protein: CASSASGPQETQYF

clone size: .
J gene: TRBJ2-3
V gene: TRBV7-2
D gene: .
CDR3 DNA: TGTGCCAGCAGCTTCCTTGGCAGAAGCACAGATACGCAGTATTTT
CDR3 protein: CASSFLGRSTDTQYF

clone size: once
J gene: TRBJ1-1
V gene: TRBV14
D gene: .
CDR3 DNA: TGTGCCAGCAGCCAACGCCTTTTCGGGGGATACACTGAAGCTTTCTTT
CDR3 protein: CASSQRLFGGYTEAFF

clone size: .
J gene: TRBJ1-5
V gene: TRBV7-8
D gene: .
CDR3 DNA: TGTGCCAGCAGCTTATTAGCTTTCGGGCGGGATTATAGCAATCAGCCCCAGCATTTT
CDR3 protein: CASSLLAFGRDYSNQPQHF

clone size: few
J gene: TRBJ1-4
V gene: TRBV18
D gene: .
CDR3 DNA: TGTGCCAGCTCAACCTACGAGGGGGCTAATGAAAAACTGTTTTTT
CDR3 protein: CASSTYEGANEKLFF

clone size: .
J gene: TRBJ2-2
V gene: TRBV11-1
D gene: TRBD1
CDR3 DNA: TGTGCCAGCAGCGTTGGACAGGGGGCCGGGGAGCTGTTTTTT
CDR3 protein: CASSVGQGAGELFF

clone size: few
J gene: TRBJ2-3
V gene: TRBV6-1
D gene: .
CDR3 DNA: TGTGCCAGCAGTGAAGCAGGGTGGGGTCCTAGCACAGATACGCAGTATTTT
CDR3 protein: CASSEAGWGPSTDTQYF

clone size: .
J gene: TRBJ2-2
V gene: TRBV2
D gene: .
CDR3 DNA: TGTGCCAGCATGAGTCCTCCCGCCGGGGAGCTGTTTTTT
CDR3 protein: CASMSPPAGELFF

clone size: .
J gene: TRBJ2-5
V gene: TRBV5-5
D gene: .
CDR3 DNA: TGTGCCAGCAAAGGTCCGGGGTCGGAGACCCAGTACTTC
CDR3 protein: CASKGPGSETQYF

clone size: .
J gene: TRBJ2-2
V gene: TRBV6-6
D gene: .
CDR3 DNA: TGTGCCGGACTCGAGAACACCGGGGAGCTGTTTTTT
CDR3 protein: CAGLENTGELFF

clone size: .
J gene: TRBJ1-3
V gene: TRBV14
D gene: .
CDR3 DNA: TGTGCCAGCAGCCTCCAGAGCTCTGGAAACACCATATATTTT
CDR3 protein: CASSLQSSGNTIYF

clone size: .
J gene: TRBJ2-5
V gene: TRBV5-1
D gene: .
CDR3 DNA: TGCGCCAGCAGCAACGTTCGGGAGCCCCAGTACTTC
CDR3 protein: CASSNVREPQYF

clone size: .
J gene: TRBJ2-7
V gene: TRBV7-2
D gene: .
CDR3 DNA: TGTGCCAGCAGCTTAAGGTACGAGCAGTACTTC
CDR3 protein: CASSLRYEQYF

clone size: .
J gene: TRBJ2-7
V gene: TRBV5-1
D gene: TRBD2
CDR3 DNA: TGCGCCAGCAGCTTGACAGTACGCGGGACTAGCGGTACCTACGAGCAGTACTTC
CDR3 protein: CASSLTVRGTSGTYEQYF

clone size: .
J gene: TRBJ1-2
V gene: TRBV7-4
D gene: .
CDR3 DNA: TGTGCCAGCAGCTTGCCGGTCTATGGCTACACCTTC
CDR3 protein: CASSLPVYGYTF

clone size: few
J gene: TRBJ1-2
V gene: TRBV10-1
D gene: .
CDR3 DNA: TGCGCCAGCAGTGAGTCGGGGGACTATGGCTACACCTTC
CDR3 protein: CASSESGDYGYTF

clone size: few
J gene: TRBJ1-2
V gene: TRBV7-2
D gene: TRBD1
CDR3 DNA: TGTGCCAGCAGCTTAGATGAGGGAACAGGGGTTGGCTACACCTTC
CDR3 protein: CASSLDEGTGVGYTF

clone size: few
J gene: TRBJ1-2
V gene: TRBV2
D gene: .
CDR3 DNA: TGTGCCAGCAGTACCCGAGCGAACGGCTACACCTTC
CDR3 protein: CASSTRANGYTF

clone size: .
J gene: TRBJ2-2
V gene: TRBV2
D gene: TRBD1
CDR3 DNA: TGTGCCAGCAGTGGGGACAGGGGCGGCACCGGGGAGCTGTTTTTT
CDR3 protein: CASSGDRGGTGELFF

clone size: .
J gene: TRBJ2-5
V gene: TRBV18
D gene: .
CDR3 DNA: TGTGCCAGCTCACCACAGGGTGGGCTTCAAGAGACCCAGTACTTC
CDR3 protein: CASSPQGGLQETQYF

clone size: .
J gene: TRBJ2-3
V gene: TRBV7-2
D gene: .
CDR3 DNA: TGTGCCAGCAGCTTAGAAGCGGTAGCCACAGATACGCAGTATTTT
CDR3 protein: CASSLEAVATDTQYF

clone size: .
J gene: TRBJ2-2
V gene: TRBV4-1
D gene: .
CDR3 DNA: TGCGCCAGCAGCCAAGATCTGCAGGGGCTGTTTTTT
CDR3 protein: CASSQDLQGLFF

clone size: few
J gene: TRBJ1-5
V gene: TRBV21-1
D gene: .
CDR3 DNA: TGTGCCAGCAGCAAAGAGACGGCGGACCTCTGCAATCAGCCCCAGCATTTT
CDR3 protein: CASSKETADLCNQPQHF

clone size: .
J gene: TRBJ2-3
V gene: TRBV14
D gene: .
CDR3 DNA: TGTGCCAGCAGCCCTGTAAGGGCCTGGGGAGATACGCAGTATTTT
CDR3 protein: CASSPVRAWGDTQYF

clone size: once
J gene: TRBJ1-1
V gene: TRBV7-2
D gene: .
CDR3 DNA: TGTGCCAGCAGCTTAGCCGGGAAAGTTGAAGCTTTCTTT
CDR3 protein: CASSLAGKVEAFF

clone size: .
J gene: TRBJ1-1
V gene: TRBV4-1
D gene: .
CDR3 DNA: TGCGCCAGCAGCCAAGCCCTCACAGTTACTGAAGCTTTCTTT
CDR3 protein: CASSQALTVTEAFF